This TCR beta chain was profiled in a study of response to subunit inactivated influenza vaccine. This clonotype showed up just a few times. Its antigen is undetermined. This CDR3 comprises 11 residues. The V and J ends lost 5 bases and 11 bases respectively, with 10 bases between them. Study observations and caveats: The authors put forward the suggestion that each seasonal influenza vaccination may bring in only a limited number of new T cells.

A single record per CDR3 protein comes from TCRdb applying MiXCR to the RT-PCR reads. The sample lists roughly 570,000 distinct CDR3 sequences, 12% to 15% seen once, with around 10% in the top ten. The chain has TRBV12-3 or TRBV12-4 and TRBJ2-1; D is perhaps TRBD1 (5 bases). The sample here was PBMCs from blood, taken 11 to 12 days after vaccination. This TCR came from a man aged 45-65 years who received an inactivated influenza vaccine. The chain's CDR3 is CASSKDIQQFF. CDR3 nucleotide sequence: TGTGCCAGCAGTAAGGACATACAGCAGTTCTTC.